This T cell receptor (beta chain) is drawn from a study of T cell responses to AZD1222 COVID-19 vaccine (dated by TCRdb to the early 2020s). The study in broad terms: Because spike-specific TCR depth and breadth did not differ between the two schedules, AZD1222 recipients who got a second dose at roughly 4 weeks were pooled with those who got a second dose at roughly 12 weeks. TCR sequencing covered some 240 trial participants: 207 given two doses of AZD1222 and 26 given two doses of MenACWY control vaccine. Enrollment into the trials was organized by age into subgroups of 18-55, 56-69 and 70-plus years, and those subgroups contained approximately 150, 30 and 60 TCR-sequenced participants, respectively.

What the research found in general, with its limitations: Only 5 to 7 AZD1222 recipients were SARS-CoV-2 seropositive at baseline, limiting conclusions about previously exposed vaccinees. The vaccine-associated CD4 TCRs covered the entire spike protein, and the dominant responses fell in regions 160-218 and 743-854. After two AZD1222 doses, both the breadth and the depth of spike-specific TCRs were significantly higher than at day 0 and than in MenACWY recipients. Participants were mostly white British and included more females than males, and it was suggested by the authors that clonal diversity may have been underestimated. Because no day 14 peak-response samples were available, the repertoires could be characterized only after the peak T cell response. The 56-69-year group was small, and its depth increase did not reach significance, likely because of low power. Reportedly, almost half of the unique spike-specific TCRs recognized epitopes lying outside the regions that are mutated in the B.1.351 and B.1.1.7 variants.

As to this clone: It has no known antigen specificity. One base away there is no much larger clone; base qualities are not given.

Taken with the paper, the label for time point translates to: baseline before first vaccination. Vaccinee samples came from UK trials COV001 and COV002, including a single-blind randomized controlled phase 2/3 trial of AZD1222 (ChAdOx1 nCoV-19) in healthy adults. For TCRbeta chain sequencing, PBMC samples were collected from trial participants at day 0 and at day 28 after the second dose. The CDR3 regions of human TCRbeta chains were analyzed by immunosequencing. The authors' pipeline ran thus. TCRs in the repertoires were matched against a reference library of SARS-CoV-2-specific TCRs that had been generated with the MIRA antigen-specificity platform. Breadth was defined as the fraction of unique TCRs that were SARS-CoV-2-associated. Depth was defined as the fraction of total T cells that were SARS-CoV-2-associated. Each spike-specific TCR was assigned to its reactive spike region and to a CD4 or CD8 class using the MIRA data. Log10-transformed breadth and depth values were compared by one-way ANOVA with Sidak's multiple comparisons tests. In its TCRdb copy, this immuneACCESS table keeps in-frame sequences only and misses some clones. Where compared with another copy, unresolved V genes explain less than half of these, and the others have no known cause. The DNA gave D and trimming, while V, J and clone size come from that table. The sample table lists some 150,000 clones, around 90% of them with a count of one. Around 5.2% of the sample belongs to the ten largest clones.

The V and J ends are trimmed by 5 bases and 7 bases, leaving 11 bases between them. CDR1 and CDR2, per the germline V gene, are SGHTA and FQGTGA. From the cysteine up to the phenylalanine, the CDR3 has a length of 12 residues. The sequence is cut down to CDR3 DNA, 36 bases in frame from base 1. The chain was built from TRBV7-3 and TRBJ1-1, with the D gene not confidently named. This clonotype was sampled from an adult in good health. Sequenced material: peripheral blood, taken on day 0 of AZD1222 vaccination. CDR3 loop: CASSGGVGEAFF. The nucleotide sequence reads TGTGCCAGCAGCGGCGGGGTTGGTGAAGCTTTCTTT.